This TCR beta chain was captured by sequencing in a study of blood T cell repertoires in COVID-19. Overall study: Donors in the United States, Italy and Spain gave samples during acute or convalescent COVID-19. From T cells, B-cell-depleted T cells, or PBMCs came the material, which was cDNA or gDNA.

Generated by immunoSEQ multiplex PCR, the TCRdb table keeps only in-frame clones and is missing some. The top ten hold less than 4% of the sample, which has a few hundred thousand clones, around 87% seen once. Germline values: CDR1 LNHDA, CDR2 SQIVND (reference sequence). The CDR3 sequence is 15 residues long. Trimming shortened V by 3 bases and J by 2 bases, and 12 bases separated the two germline ends. This clone was seen a single time. The V and J genes are TRBV19 and TRBJ2-3; D is possibly TRBD2 (5 bases). The TCR was taken from a man between 18 and 29 years old with active or convalescent COVID-19. The sequencing input was peripheral blood. In nucleotides, the CDR3 is TGTGCCAGTAGTATGCTAGAGGGCCACACAGATACGCAGTATTTT. This sequence encodes CASSMLEGHTDTQYF. The whole variable domain, remainder taken from reference TRBV19 and TRBJ2-3, is DGGITQSPKYLFRKEGQNVTLSCEQNLNHDAMYWYRQDPGQGLRLIYYSQIVNDFQKGDIAEGYSVSREKKESFPLTVTSAQKNPTAFYLCASSMLEGHTDTQYFGPGTRLTVL.